This T cell receptor beta chain was captured by sequencing in a study of molecular identifiers for immune sequencing clone quantification. Study-wide results and limits: Clonotypes surpassing 20 RNA copies contained over 98% of effector molecules, versus under 1% in naive cells. Underestimation of highly expanded clone sizes could arise where identical TCR molecules share a barcode.

RNA fractions of 10%, 30% or 50% and roughly 18,000 to 1,000,000 sorted cells were the source of naive CD8 libraries. When naive CD8 T cells were sorted, they were gated as CD8+CD4-CCR7+CD45RA+. By frequency in the sample, this clonotype is medium-sized. Its antigen remains unknown. Germline CDR1 is DFQATT and CDR2 is SNEGSKA (reference sequence). The CDR3 is 15 amino acids. V shed 7 bases and J shed 2 bases, with 18 bases lying between them. TCRdb reprocessed the PCR reads with MiXCR, giving one entry per CDR3 protein. The data contain 9,500 to 10,000 distinct CDR3 sequences, roughly 21% of them seen just once; the ten biggest clones take up 1.4%.

Sequencing used naive CD8+ T cells from blood, with Jurkat cell RNA spiked in. Subset specified: FACS-sorted CD8+CD4-CCR7+CD45RA+ naive T cells. This clonotype was obtained from a human donor in good health. Some libraries in this study had Jurkat cell RNA spiked in. The chain recombines TRBV20-1 with TRBJ2-1, with D hard to call. The CDR3 DNA reads as TGCAGTGTCGCCCAGACGGGTGATCCCTACAATGAGCAGTTCTTC. Protein product: CSVAQTGDPYNEQFF.